This T cell receptor (beta chain) was identified during a study of regulatory T cells in long-lasting Graves disease. Whole-study findings and limits: Peripheral blood, not thyroid tissue, was the sole material studied.

HTBI primers from iRepertoire and Arm-PCR of CDR3 regions yielded the TCR beta libraries. A single record per CDR3 protein comes from TCRdb applying MiXCR to the multiplex PCR reads. Counted here are 450,000 to 650,000 distinct CDR3 sequences, about 16% occurring once; the ten biggest clones make up roughly 25%. As to time point: newly diagnosed GD, antithyroid drugs for less than 3 months. The TCR library was made from RNA that had been extracted from PBMCs in TRIzol. In this sample, this clonotype turned up many times. The antigen is not known. CDR3 length: 15 residues. V was clipped by 3 bases and J by 0 bases; unmatched bases: 5. CDR1 is DFQATT, CDR2 SNEGSKA, per germline (reference sequence). The same sample was also used in a study of T cells in Graves' hyperthyroidism and ophthalmopathy. From that paper: Most thyroid-expanded clonotypes above 0.001 were also found in blood.

The chain links TRBV20-1 to TRBJ2-7; TRBD2 agrees at 10 bases. This sample comprised peripheral blood mononuclear cells (PBMCs), obtained at new diagnosis, from a patient treated with antithyroid drugs. This clonotype originated in a middle-aged woman with Graves disease. CDR3 nucleotides: TGCAGTGCTAGTAGCTGGACTAGCGGCTCCTACGAGCAGTACTTC. Protein sequence: CSASSWTSGSYEQYF.